This T cell receptor beta chain comes out of a study of blood T cell repertoires in COVID-19. About the study: Specimens from acute and convalescent COVID-19 originated in the United States, Italy and Spain. Sample material is recorded as cDNA or gDNA derived from T cells, B-cell-depleted T cells, or PBMCs.

Libraries were prepared by immunoSEQ multiplex PCR; TCRdb keeps only in-frame clonotypes and omits some of them. The top ten clones hold 0.95% to 1.5% of a sample with approximately 250,000 clones, more than 70% of them seen once. CDR1 and CDR2 (germline): MNHEY, SVGAGI. CDR3 length: 13 amino acids. The origin of this receptor is a woman aged 40-49 years with acute COVID-19. The gene calls are TRBV6-5 and TRBJ1-4, with D possibly matching TRBD1 (5 bases). The sequencing sample was made of PBMCs or T cells enriched from blood (not recorded which). The CDR3 DNA follows: TGTGCAGCAGGGTTCGGTGTTAATGAAAAACTGTTTTTT. Its protein product is CAAGFGVNEKLFF.